The 11 T cell receptor beta chains listed next were all sequenced from one sample in a study of blood T cell repertoires in COVID-19. Sequencing used immunoSEQ multiplex PCR; TCRdb keeps in-frame clones, though not all of them. The repertoire consists of under 300,000 clones, with approximately 86% occurring once and the leading ten covering 6% to 9%. Sequenced input: peripheral blood. These receptors were obtained from a woman in her 70s with active or convalescent COVID-19.

The gene calls are TRBV7-9 and TRBJ1-4; D gene unclear. This CDR3 has 15 amino acids. V was shortened by 5 bases and J by 5 bases, with 15 bases between the two germline ends. Germline CDR1 reads SEHNR; CDR2 reads FQNEAQ (reference sequence). The CDR3 here is CASSLTGRMNEKLFF. In DNA, the CDR3 is TGTGCCAGCAGCCTTACGGGGAGGATGAATGAAAAACTGTTTTTT.

This chain connects TRBV19 to TRBJ1-3, with no clear D. The CDR3 runs to 14 residues. Between the trimmed V and J ends, which lost 6 bases and 0 bases, there was a span of 9 bases. Germline CDR1 LNHDA, CDR2 SQIVND (reference sequence). CDR3 nucleotides: TGTGCCAGTAGGTCCTTCGGCTCTGGAAACACCATATATTTT. Its protein is CASRSFGSGNTIYF.

This chain uses TRBV7-8 with TRBJ1-2; 9 bases match TRBD1. V lost 4 bases, J lost 8 bases, and 5 bases stayed unmatched. The germline gives CDR1 SGHVS, CDR2 FQNEAQ. This CDR3 contains 13 residues. This CDR3 reads CASSYRGLGGYTF. CDR3 bases: TGTGCCAGCAGCTACAGGGGGCTAGGGGGCTACACCTTC.

The chain has TRBV4-3 and TRBJ1-6; D might be TRBD1 (5 bases). CDR3 length: 14 residues. V gave up 2 bases and J gave up 8 bases, with 10 bases separating them. In germline, CDR1 is LGHNA, CDR2 YSLEER. This CDR3 is CASSQQTGDSPLHF. CDR3 bases: TGCGCCAGCAGCCAACAAACGGGGGATTCACCCCTCCACTTT.

This clone appeared a single time. The chain links TRBV12-3 or TRBV12-4 to TRBJ1-1; D ambiguous. Trimming removed 2 bases at V and 10 bases at J, with 11 bases between. The CDR3 sequence is 12 residues long. This chain's CDR3 is CASSLLGEGAFF. CDR3 nucleotides: TGTGCCAGCAGTTTACTTGGGGAGGGAGCTTTCTTT.

This clone was counted ten times or more. The CDR3 reads CASGGQPERKLFF. In DNA, the CDR3 is TGTGCCAGCGGGGGACAGCCCGAACGGAAACTGTTTTTT. The chain carries TRBV7-2 and TRBJ1-4; 7 nucleotides align to TRBD1. The CDR3 has 13 residues. Germline loops: CDR1 SGHTA, CDR2 FQGNSA. The junction had 11 bases not matched to a gene; V was cut back by 8 bases and J by 11 bases.

The genes are TRBV9 and TRBJ2-7, with 7 bases lining up with TRBD1. Germline-derived CDR1 and CDR2 are SGDLS and YYNGEE. The ends lost 4 bases at V and 6 bases at J; junction bases unmatched: 10. This CDR3 has 14 amino acids. CDR3 in DNA: TGTGCCAGCAGCCCACCGGGACAGTGGGGCGAGCAGTACTTC. Its protein product is CASSPPGQWGEQYF.

In its sample, this clone was seen once. This chain links TRBV10-2 with TRBJ1-1; D not certain. Germline V gene sequence: CDR1 WSHSY, CDR2 SAAADI. The CDR3 is made up of 13 amino acids. Trimming took 6 bases from V and 1 from J, leaving 9 bases between them. CDR3 in DNA: TGCGCCAGCAGATGGGAGGCGAACACTGAAGCTTTCTTT. Translated: CASRWEANTEAFF.

This chain connects TRBV4-2 to TRBJ1-1, with 8 nucleotides matching TRBD1. Unmatched junction bases numbered 6, after V lost 4 bases and J lost 5 bases. CDR1 is LGHNA and CDR2 is YNFKEQ in the germline V gene. This CDR3 region has 14 residues. CDR3 in DNA: TGTGCCAGCAGCCCGCTGACAGGGGATACTGAAGCTTTCTTT. Its protein product is CASSPLTGDTEAFF.

The V gene is TRBV7-2, the J gene TRBJ1-2; 8 bases line up with TRBD1. The CDR3 runs 16 residues. Germline CDR1 reads SGHTA; CDR2 reads FQGNSA. V lost 1 base to trimming and J lost 7 bases; unmatched junction nucleotides: 11. The CDR3 reads CASSLGGQAQAGGYTF. CDR3 in DNA: TGTGCCAGCAGCTTAGGGGGACAGGCCCAAGCTGGTGGCTACACCTTC.

The rearrangement links TRBV24-1 to TRBJ2-5, with TRBD1 matching over 10 bases. The germline V gene has CDR1 KGHDR and CDR2 SFDVKD. After removal of 2 bases from V and 2 bases from J, the junction contained 4 bases not matched to a gene. The CDR3 sequence is 16 residues long. DNA of the CDR3: TGTGCCACCAGTGATTGGGGGACAGGGGTTCAAGAGACCCAGTACTTC. Translating it yields CATSDWGTGVQETQYF.